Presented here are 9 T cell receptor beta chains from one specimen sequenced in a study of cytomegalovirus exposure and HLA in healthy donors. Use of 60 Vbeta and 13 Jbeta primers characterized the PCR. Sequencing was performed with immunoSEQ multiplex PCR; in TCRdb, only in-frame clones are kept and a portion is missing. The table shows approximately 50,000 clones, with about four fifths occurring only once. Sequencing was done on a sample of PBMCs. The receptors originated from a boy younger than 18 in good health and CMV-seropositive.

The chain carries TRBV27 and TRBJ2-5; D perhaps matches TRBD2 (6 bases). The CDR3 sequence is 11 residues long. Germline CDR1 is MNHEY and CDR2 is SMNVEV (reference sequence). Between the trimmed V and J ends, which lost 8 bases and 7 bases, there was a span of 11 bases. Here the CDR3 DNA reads TGTGCCAGCGGCTGGCGGGGGACCCAGTACTTC. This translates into CASGWRGTQYF.

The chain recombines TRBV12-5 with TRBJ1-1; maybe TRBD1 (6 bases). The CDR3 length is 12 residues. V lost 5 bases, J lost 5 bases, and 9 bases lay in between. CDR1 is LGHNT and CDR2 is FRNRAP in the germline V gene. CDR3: CASGPQGTEAFF. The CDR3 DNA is TGTGCTAGTGGTCCTCAGGGGACTGAAGCTTTCTTT.

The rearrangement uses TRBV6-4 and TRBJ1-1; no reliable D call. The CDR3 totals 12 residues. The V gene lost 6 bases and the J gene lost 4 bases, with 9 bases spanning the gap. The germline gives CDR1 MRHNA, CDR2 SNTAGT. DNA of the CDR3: TGTGCCAGCAGGTCGAGTGGCACTGAAGCTTTCTTT. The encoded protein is CASRSSGTEAFF.

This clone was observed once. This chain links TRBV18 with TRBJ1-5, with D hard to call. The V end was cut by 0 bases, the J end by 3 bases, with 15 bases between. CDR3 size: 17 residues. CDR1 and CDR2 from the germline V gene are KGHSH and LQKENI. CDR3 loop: CASSPPQTDIANQPQHF. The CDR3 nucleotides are TGTGCCAGCTCACCACCCCAGACCGATATAGCCAATCAGCCCCAGCATTTT.

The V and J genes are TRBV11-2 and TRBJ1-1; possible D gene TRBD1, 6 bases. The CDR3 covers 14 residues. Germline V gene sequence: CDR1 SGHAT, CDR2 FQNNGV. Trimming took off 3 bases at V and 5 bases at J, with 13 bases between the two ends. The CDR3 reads CASSFGRGGTEAFF. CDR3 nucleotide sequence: TGTGCCAGCAGCTTCGGCAGGGGTGGTACTGAAGCTTTCTTT.

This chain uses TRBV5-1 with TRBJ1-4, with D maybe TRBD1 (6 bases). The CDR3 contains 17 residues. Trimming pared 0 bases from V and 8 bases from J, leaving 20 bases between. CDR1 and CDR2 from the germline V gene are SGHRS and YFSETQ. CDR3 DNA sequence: TGCGCCAGCAGCTTGGTCTTCCGCCTTTGGACAGCAGAAAAACTGTTTTTT. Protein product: CASSLVFRLWTAEKLFF.

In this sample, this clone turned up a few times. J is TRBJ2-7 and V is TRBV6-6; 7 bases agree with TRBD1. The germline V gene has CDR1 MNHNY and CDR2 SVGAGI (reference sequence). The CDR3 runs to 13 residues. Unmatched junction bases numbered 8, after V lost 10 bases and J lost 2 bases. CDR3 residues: CATQPGQTYEQYF. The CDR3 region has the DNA TGTGCCACACAACCGGGACAGACCTACGAGCAGTACTTC.

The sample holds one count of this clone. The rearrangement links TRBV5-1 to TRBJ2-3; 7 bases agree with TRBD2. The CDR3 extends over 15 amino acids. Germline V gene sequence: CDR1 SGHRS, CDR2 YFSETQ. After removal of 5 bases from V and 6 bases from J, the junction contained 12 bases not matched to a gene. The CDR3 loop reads CASRRGTAIMDTQYF. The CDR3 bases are TGCGCCAGCAGGCGGGGGACGGCGATTATGGATACGCAGTATTTT.

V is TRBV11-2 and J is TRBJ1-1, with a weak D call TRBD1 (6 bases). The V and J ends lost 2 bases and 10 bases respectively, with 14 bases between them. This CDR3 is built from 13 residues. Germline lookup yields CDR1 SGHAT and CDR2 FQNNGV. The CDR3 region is CASSLRRGLGAFF. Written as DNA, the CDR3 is TGTGCCAGCAGCTTAAGGCGGGGGCTCGGAGCTTTCTTT.